What follows are 27 T cell receptor beta chains derived from one specimen sequenced in a study of T cell clonality in common variable immunodeficiency. The assay was immunoSEQ multiplex PCR, and TCRdb's table has in-frame clones only and misses some. In total the sample includes 40,000 to 45,000 clones, none of them seen once. Sequencing used peripheral blood mononuclear cells. Every receptor here comes from a person aged 18-69 years in good health.

This clone appeared many times. The read halts 3 residues ahead of the CDR3 end, with the missing end drawn from the germline J gene. V is TRBV7-6 and J is TRBJ2-1; D gene uncertain. The CDR3 runs 16 residues. V was trimmed by 7 bases and J by 0 bases, leaving 16 bases between them. CDR1 is SGHVS and CDR2 is FNYEAQ in the germline V gene. The part of the CDR3 DNA that was read is TGTGCCAGCACTCTAAACCCCGGCGGCTCCTACAATGAG. It translates to CASTLNPGGSYNE. The whole CDR3 sequence is CASTLNPGGSYNEQFF.

With regard to this clone: The sequence runs out 3 residues before the end of the CDR3; the remainder is reconstructed from the germline J gene. This sequence joins TRBV7-2 and TRBJ2-1, with D perhaps TRBD2 (7 bases). The V end lost 10 bases, the J end lost 5 bases, and 18 bases lay between the germline ends. This CDR3 comprises 14 residues. CDR1 is SGHTA and CDR2 is FQGNSA in the germline V gene. The CDR3 bases that were read are TGTGCCATCACCGAGGGGGGGGCCCACAATGAG. It encodes CAITEGGAHNE. The full CDR3 protein reads CAITEGGAHNEQFF. The full variable domain, completed using reference TRBV7-2 and TRBJ2-1, is GAGVSQSPSNKVTEKGKDVELRCDPISGHTALYWYRQSLGQGLEFLIYFQGNSAPDKSGLPSDRFSAERTGGSVSTLTIQRTQQEDSAVYLCAITEGGAHNEQFFGPGTRLTVL.

There are many counts of this clone. The missing CDR3 end, 3 residues past where the read stops, is filled in from the germline J gene. This chain uses TRBV6-2 or TRBV6-3 with TRBJ1-1; 7 bases are shared with TRBD1. The V segment lost 5 bases and the J segment 1 base; nucleotides outside the gene matches: 7. Germline V gene data show CDR1 as MNHEY and CDR2 as SVGEGT. The CDR3 covers 15 residues. CDR3 bases read: TGTGCCAGCAGTCCCTCGGGACAGACGAACACTGAA. Its translation: CASSPSGQTNTE. The complete CDR3 sequence is CASSPSGQTNTEAFF.

There are many counts of this clone. The covered CDR3 bases are TGTGCCAGTAGCCTTACGACAGGGGGCCGATACGAG. Its translation: CASSLTTGGRYE. The full CDR3 protein is CASSLTTGGRYEQYF. The chain recombines TRBV19 with TRBJ2-7; 10 nucleotides align to TRBD1. Read data end 3 residues before the CDR3 end; the end is taken from the germline J gene. Trimming cost V 6 bases and J 4 bases; bases outside gene matches: 9. The CDR3 has 15 residues. CDR1 and CDR2 from the germline V gene are LNHDA and SQIVND (reference sequence).

This clone was seen only a few times. The CDR3 goes on 3 residues after the read ends, and that part is filled in from the germline J gene. V usage is TRBV18 and J usage is TRBJ1-1, with TRBD1 as a possible D gene (5 bases). The germline gives CDR1 KGHSH, CDR2 LQKENI. V gave up 0 bases and J gave up 1 base, with 15 bases separating them. This CDR3 has 17 amino acids. CDR3 protein: CASSPPVFLQGNTEAFF. The CDR3 bases that were read are TGTGCCAGCTCACCACCGGTATTCCTCCAGGGGAACACTGAA.

This clone was seen ten or more times. The CDR3 end is not reached by the read, which stops 3 residues before it; the germline J gene fills it in. The genes are TRBV6-1 and TRBJ2-1; the D is unclear. The CDR3 sequence is 15 residues long. Germline V gene lookup returns CDR1 MNHNS and CDR2 SASEGT. Trimming left V 1 base short and J 9 bases short, with 16 bases between. CDR3: CASSEEIQSLGEQFF. The sequenced part of the CDR3 DNA is TGTGCCAGCAGTGAAGAGATACAGAGCCTTGGTGAG.

There are a few counts of this clone. The CDR3 end lies 3 residues beyond the end of the read and is filled in from the germline J gene. The rearrangement links TRBV20-1 to TRBJ2-1; 15 bases agree with TRBD2. The CDR3 is 18 residues long. Germline trimming cut 6 bases from V and 3 bases from J; bases unmatched to any gene: 12. Germline V CDR1 and CDR2: DFQATT, SNEGSKA (reference sequence). The sequenced part of the CDR3 DNA is TGCAGTGCCTTGGACCGGACTAGCGGGAGGGAAGTCTACAATGAG. Translated, it gives CSALDRTSGREVYNE. The whole CDR3 sequence reads CSALDRTSGREVYNEQFF.

This clone has a count of ten or more. Read coverage stops 3 residues before the CDR3 terminus; the germline J gene supplies the remainder. The J gene is TRBJ2-7, the V gene TRBV20-1; 9 bases map to TRBD2. Germline V gene lookup returns CDR1 DFQATT and CDR2 SNEGSKA (reference sequence). There are 12 residues in the CDR3. V lost 6 bases, J lost 6 bases, and 6 bases stayed unmatched. The sequenced CDR3 bases are TGCAGTGCCTTGGGACTAGCAGGCGAG. This gives the protein CSALGLAGE. The entire CDR3 protein is CSALGLAGEQYF.

There are many counts of this clone. The CDR3 here is CASSLRGNINEQYF. CDR3 bases read: TGTGCCAGCAGCTTACGCGGGAATATCAACGAG. This sequence joins TRBV7-8 and TRBJ2-7, with D maybe TRBD2 (6 bases). The read comes to an end 3 residues before the CDR3 does, leaving the germline J gene to fill in the end. Trimming cost V 2 bases and J 5 bases, with 13 bases left between them. The CDR3 sequence is 14 residues long. The germline V gene has CDR1 SGHVS and CDR2 FQNEAQ.

This clone appeared many times. The read is 3 residues too short to cover the CDR3 end, so that end is filled in from the germline J gene. V is TRBV10-3 and J is TRBJ1-3; D is unresolved. Germline CDR1 is ENHRY and CDR2 is SYGVKD. This CDR3 has 15 residues. V lost 3 bases to trimming and J lost 0 bases, with 9 bases between them. CDR3 DNA, as far as it was read: TGTGCCATCAGTGATGGAAGGGTCTCTGGAAACACC. This gives the protein CAISDGRVSGNT. The complete CDR3 protein is CAISDGRVSGNTIYF.

For this clone: The CDR3 extends 3 residues past the end of the read, so its final part is completed from the germline J gene. The V call is TRBV5-1, the J call TRBJ1-1; 7 bases map to TRBD1. From germline, CDR1 is SGHRS and CDR2 YFSETQ. Losses at the gene ends were 0 bases for V and 0 bases for J; bases not matched to a gene: 2. The CDR3 sequence is 15 residues long. CDR3 sequence: CASSLEGTVNTEAFF. Incomplete CDR3 DNA: TGCGCCAGCAGCTTGGAAGGGACAGTGAACACTGAA.

There are many counts of this clone. Read sequence stops 3 residues before the CDR3 end, and the germline J gene provides the missing end. This chain links TRBV2 with TRBJ1-2, with TRBD1 matching over 7 bases. Germline V gene sequence: CDR1 SNHLY, CDR2 FYNNEI. The CDR3 sequence is 13 residues long. The CDR3 bases that were read are TGTGCCAGCAGTGACGACAGGGTAGGAGGC. The encoded protein is CASSDDRVGG. The CDR3 in its entirety is CASSDDRVGGYTF.

This clone was recorded at least ten times. The read ends 3 residues shy of where the CDR3 ends; the end is completed using the germline J gene. The V call is TRBV20-1, the J call TRBJ2-5; possibly TRBD2 for D (7 bases). Per germline, CDR1 DFQATT and CDR2 SNEGSKA (reference sequence). The CDR3 covers 14 residues. V lost 1 base and J 5 bases, leaving 14 bases between the germline ends. The CDR3 bases that were read are TGCAGTGCTAGAGTAGGGGGGGCCGGGGAGACC. Protein: CSARVGGAGET. The whole CDR3 sequence is CSARVGGAGETQYF.

This clone was seen ten or more times. The read terminates 3 residues ahead of where the CDR3 ends, so the germline J gene completes it. The chain employs TRBV29-1 and TRBJ2-7; TRBD1 is a possible D gene (7 bases). V was shortened by 6 bases and J by 6 bases, with 15 bases between the two germline ends. This CDR3 spans 12 amino acids. Per germline, CDR1 SQVTM and CDR2 ANQGSEA. Partial CDR3 DNA: TGCAGCGTGGCGGGACAGTCGGGCGAG. It yields the protein CSVAGQSGE. The complete CDR3 reads CSVAGQSGEQYF.

This clone was counted at least ten times. Sequencing ends 3 residues short of the CDR3 end; the germline J gene provides the rest. The V and J genes are TRBV18 and TRBJ2-3; D gene uncertain. The CDR3 spans 13 residues. Germline V gene lookup returns CDR1 KGHSH and CDR2 LQKENI. V was shortened by 3 bases and J by 4 bases, with 8 bases between the two germline ends. CDR3 sequence reads: CASSPTISDTQYF. Incomplete CDR3 DNA: TGTGCCAGCTCACCGACAATTTCAGATACG.

This clone came up many times. The missing CDR3 end, 3 residues past where the read stops, is filled in from the germline J gene. This chain uses TRBV5-1 with TRBJ2-2; 10 nucleotides align to TRBD2. Germline trimming cut 6 bases from V and 7 bases from J; bases unmatched to any gene: 6. Germline CDR1 and CDR2: SGHRS and YFSETQ. CDR3 length: 14 residues. The CDR3 bases that were read are TGCGCCAGCACCCTAGCGGGAGCGAACGGGGAG. Translated, it gives CASTLAGANGE. The full CDR3 reads CASTLAGANGELFF.

The sample holds many counts of this clone. The read halts 3 residues ahead of the CDR3 end, with the missing end drawn from the germline J gene. The chain couples TRBV5-1 to TRBJ2-6; 8 bases match TRBD1. Per the germline V gene, CDR1 is SGHRS and CDR2 is YFSETQ. This CDR3 is 16 amino acids long. V lost 4 bases to trimming and J lost 5 bases; unmatched junction nucleotides: 8. The CDR3 here is CASSTGQGLRANVLTF. The sequenced CDR3 bases are TGCGCCAGCAGCACCGGACAGGGTCTGAGGGCCAACGTC.

There are many counts of this clone. With the read ending 3 residues before the CDR3 end, the germline J gene is used to fill in that end. This chain connects TRBV3-1 (or the pseudogene TRBV3-2) to TRBJ1-1, with a possible D match to TRBD1 (6 bases). Per germline, CDR1 LGHDT and CDR2 YNNKEL (reference sequence). Trimming left V 0 bases short and J 1 base short, with 12 bases between. CDR3 length: 16 residues. The sequenced part of the CDR3 DNA is TGTGCCAGCAGCCAAGAGCCGGGACAAAGGAACACTGAA. Translating gives CASSQEPGQRNTE. The full CDR3 protein reads CASSQEPGQRNTEAFF.

This clone was detected ten times or more. The DNA ends 3 residues before the CDR3 does, and the rest of the CDR3 is filled in from the germline J gene. The chain couples TRBV20-1 to TRBJ2-3, with D possibly being TRBD1 (5 bases). The CDR3 is made up of 12 amino acids. Trimming took off 3 bases at V and 2 bases at J, with 6 bases between the two ends. Germline V gene lookup returns CDR1 DFQATT and CDR2 SNEGSKA (reference sequence). CDR3 bases read: TGCAGTGCTAGGACAGACACAGATACG. Amino acids: CSARTDTDT. The CDR3, in full, reads CSARTDTDTQYF.

There are many counts of this clone. The CDR3 end lies 3 residues beyond the end of the read and is filled in from the germline J gene. V and J are TRBV2 and TRBJ2-1; 10 nucleotides agree with TRBD1. This CDR3 is 14 amino acids long. CDR1 and CDR2 from the germline V gene are SNHLY and FYNNEI. V dropped 8 bases and J dropped 1; count of bases not matched to a gene: 2. CDR3 sequence: CASRDRGSYNEQFF. Incomplete CDR3 DNA: TGTGCCAGCCGGGACAGGGGTTCCTACAATGAG.

This clone was picked up many times. The read comes to an end 3 residues before the CDR3 does, leaving the germline J gene to fill in the end. The chain recombines TRBV10-3 with TRBJ1-2; tentatively, D is TRBD1 (6 bases). Germline loops: CDR1 ENHRY, CDR2 SYGVKD. The CDR3 is 14 residues long. V was pared by 2 bases and J by 6 bases, with 13 bases between. CDR3 residues: CAISETDWGHGYTF. CDR3 DNA, as far as it was read: TGTGCCATCAGTGAGACGGACTGGGGGCATGGC.

CDR3 DNA (partial): TGTGCCAGCAGCTTAGGGGGGGGCGGTGAG. Translated: CASSLGGGGE. The CDR3 in its entirety is CASSLGGGGEQFF. The chain combines TRBV7-9 with TRBJ2-1; weak D call: TRBD2 (7 bases). The read comes to an end 3 residues before the CDR3 does, leaving the germline J gene to fill in the end. Deletions cut 1 base from V and 9 bases from J, with 10 bases between. The germline V gene encodes CDR1 SEHNR and CDR2 FQNEAQ (reference sequence). This CDR3 is 13 amino acids long.

In its sample, this clone was seen many times. Read coverage stops 3 residues before the CDR3 terminus; the germline J gene supplies the remainder. The V gene is TRBV5-1, the J gene TRBJ2-5; TRBD2 matches at 11 bases. Looked up from germline, CDR1 is SGHRS and CDR2 is YFSETQ. The CDR3 has 17 amino acids. The junction had 12 bases not matched to a gene; V was cut back by 4 bases and J by 4 bases. Partial CDR3 DNA: TGCGCCAGCAGCCCCGGGACTAGCGGAGGGAACCGAGAGACC. It translates to CASSPGTSGGNRET. The CDR3, in full, reads CASSPGTSGGNRETQYF.

There are many counts of this clone. The read is 3 residues too short to cover the CDR3 end, so that end is filled in from the germline J gene. The V and J genes are TRBV20-1 and TRBJ2-6; D possibly corresponds to TRBD2 (6 bases). The CDR3 length is 15 residues. V was shortened by 2 bases and J by 2 bases, with 10 bases between the two germline ends. CDR1 DFQATT and CDR2 SNEGSKA come from the germline V gene (reference sequence). The CDR3 here is CSARMGGPGANVLTF. The DNA read from the CDR3 is TGCAGTGCTAGAATGGGGGGACCTGGGGCCAACGTC.

In its sample, this clone was seen many times. The CDR3 end falls 3 residues outside the read, so it is completed with the germline J gene. The chain couples TRBV5-1 to TRBJ2-3, with TRBD2 matching 12 bases. Losses at the gene ends were 4 bases for V and 4 bases for J; bases not matched to a gene: 13. Germline values: CDR1 SGHRS, CDR2 YFSETQ. This CDR3 has 18 residues. The sequenced CDR3 bases are TGCGCCAGCAGCGAACCGACTAGCGGGAGATTTTTGGCAGATACG. Its translation: CASSEPTSGRFLADT. The whole CDR3 sequence reads CASSEPTSGRFLADTQYF.

This clone was observed many times. The read ends 3 residues shy of where the CDR3 ends; the end is completed using the germline J gene. The chain uses TRBV5-4 and TRBJ2-5; 10 bases fit TRBD1. The CDR3 sequence is 14 residues long. The V gene's germline CDR1 is SGHNT and CDR2 YYREEE (reference sequence). V lost 4 bases, J lost 5 bases, and 5 bases stayed unmatched. CDR3 residues: CASSEGQGRETQYF. CDR3 bases read: TGTGCCAGCAGCGAGGGACAGGGGAGGGAGACC.

As regards this clone: A read error may account for a junction end that differs from germline. The missing CDR3 end, 3 residues past where the read stops, is filled in from the germline J gene. V and J are TRBV7-9 and TRBJ1-1, with no clear D. This CDR3 contains 13 residues. Germline V gene lookup returns CDR1 SEHNR and CDR2 FQNEAQ (reference sequence). The DNA read from the CDR3 is TGTTCCAGCAGCTTCACACGGAACACTGAA. Protein: CSSSFTRNTE. The whole CDR3 protein reads CSSSFTRNTEAFF.